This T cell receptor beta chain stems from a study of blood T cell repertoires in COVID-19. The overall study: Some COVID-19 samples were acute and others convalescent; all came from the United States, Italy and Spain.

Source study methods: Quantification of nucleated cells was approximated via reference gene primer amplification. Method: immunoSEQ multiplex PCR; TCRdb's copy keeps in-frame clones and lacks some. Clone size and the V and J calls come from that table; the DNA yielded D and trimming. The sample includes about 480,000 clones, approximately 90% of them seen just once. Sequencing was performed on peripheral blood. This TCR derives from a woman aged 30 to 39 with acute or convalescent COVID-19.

The DNA of the CDR3 is TGTGCCAGCAGCGTCCGGGGGGGCCTCTCCTACAATGAGCAGTTCTTC. Its translation: CASSVRGGLSYNEQFF. The rearrangement links TRBV7-3 to TRBJ2-1; 8 bases match TRBD2. Per the germline V gene, CDR1 is SGHTA and CDR2 is FQGTGA. This CDR3 spans 16 amino acids. The V and J ends lost 5 bases and 0 bases, in that order; junction bases with no gene match: 6.